These T cell receptor beta chains were read from a single sample in a study of cytomegalovirus exposure and HLA in healthy donors. Some clones are missing from TCRdb's copy, which holds only in-frame ones; the method was immunoSEQ multiplex PCR. The sample records tens of thousands of clones, around 73% being singletons. Sequencing was done on a sample of PBMCs. The receptors derive from a woman between 35 and 50 years old in good health and CMV-seropositive. CDR3s include the opening cysteine and the closing phenylalanine or tryptophan. Fields, in order: D gene, clone size, V gene, J gene, CDR3 protein, CDR3 DNA. D genes are given only for firm matches. Clone size is shown for a subset of rows, as once, few, many or a class of expanded clone.

D gene: -; clone size: -; V gene: TRBV2; J gene: TRBJ1-2; CDR3 protein: CASNLQGIYGYTF; CDR3 DNA: TGTGCCAGCAACTTGCAGGGAATCTATGGCTACACCTTC
D gene: -; clone size: once; V gene: TRBV28; J gene: TRBJ1-2; CDR3 protein: CASRIGGGGYTF; CDR3 DNA: TGTGCCAGCAGGATAGGCGGCGGAGGCTACACCTTC
D gene: -; clone size: few; V gene: TRBV9; J gene: TRBJ1-5; CDR3 protein: CASSVGAGQPQHF; CDR3 DNA: TGTGCCAGCAGCGTAGGGGCTGGACAGCCCCAGCATTTT
D gene: -; clone size: -; V gene: TRBV10-3; J gene: TRBJ2-5; CDR3 protein: CAISARGAGETQYF; CDR3 DNA: TGTGCCATCAGTGCCCGGGGGGCGGGAGAGACCCAGTACTTC
D gene: -; clone size: -; V gene: TRBV21-1; J gene: TRBJ2-1; CDR3 protein: CASSKVVGLAGRCGSYNEQFF; CDR3 DNA: TGTGCCAGCAGCAAAGTGGTAGGACTAGCGGGGAGGTGTGGGTCCTACAATGAGCAGTTCTTC
D gene: TRBD2; clone size: -; V gene: TRBV7-8; J gene: TRBJ2-7; CDR3 protein: CASSLVGGSYEQYF; CDR3 DNA: TGTGCCAGCAGCTTAGTCGGGGGGTCCTACGAGCAGTACTTC
D gene: -; clone size: -; V gene: TRBV30; J gene: TRBJ1-1; CDR3 protein: CAWDRNTEAFF; CDR3 DNA: TGTGCCTGGGACAGGAACACTGAAGCTTTCTTT
D gene: TRBD1; clone size: few; V gene: TRBV29-1; J gene: TRBJ1-2; CDR3 protein: CSVDGEQGAVYGYTF; CDR3 DNA: TGCAGCGTTGACGGGGAACAGGGGGCAGTCTATGGCTACACCTTC
D gene: TRBD2; clone size: -; V gene: TRBV7-7; J gene: TRBJ2-2; CDR3 protein: CASSSWTSGATGTGELFF; CDR3 DNA: TGTGCCAGCAGCTCCTGGACTAGCGGGGCCACGGGGACCGGGGAGCTGTTTTTT
D gene: -; clone size: -; V gene: TRBV13; J gene: TRBJ1-1; CDR3 protein: CASSPGTLNTEAFF; CDR3 DNA: TGTGCCAGCAGCCCAGGGACATTGAACACTGAAGCTTTCTTT
D gene: -; clone size: -; V gene: TRBV20-1; J gene: TRBJ2-1; CDR3 protein: CSASMMPRQFF; CDR3 DNA: TGCAGTGCTTCTATGATGCCGAGGCAGTTCTTC
D gene: TRBD1; clone size: -; V gene: TRBV19; J gene: TRBJ2-7; CDR3 protein: CASSIGGTVYEQYF; CDR3 DNA: TGTGCCAGTAGTATAGGTGGGACAGTCTACGAGCAGTACTTC
D gene: -; clone size: -; V gene: TRBV7-9; J gene: TRBJ2-3; CDR3 protein: CASSLIQGTDTQYF; CDR3 DNA: TGTGCCAGCAGCTTAATCCAGGGAACAGATACGCAGTATTTT
D gene: -; clone size: -; V gene: TRBV6-6; J gene: TRBJ1-6; CDR3 protein: CASSYIENSPLHF; CDR3 DNA: TGTGCCAGCAGTTATATCGAGAATTCACCCCTCCACTTT
D gene: -; clone size: -; V gene: TRBV14; J gene: TRBJ1-3; CDR3 protein: CASSQDFSSGNTIYF; CDR3 DNA: TGTGCCAGCAGCCAAGATTTTAGCTCTGGAAACACCATATATTTT
D gene: TRBD1; clone size: -; V gene: TRBV7-9; J gene: TRBJ2-7; CDR3 protein: CASSLGTGQGAPEQYF; CDR3 DNA: TGTGCCAGCAGCTTAGGTACGGGACAGGGGGCTCCCGAGCAGTACTTC
D gene: -; clone size: -; V gene: TRBV4-1; J gene: TRBJ1-1; CDR3 protein: CASSQVGTRLNTEAFF; CDR3 DNA: TGCGCCAGCAGCCAAGTTGGTACCAGGTTGAACACTGAAGCTTTCTTT
D gene: TRBD2; clone size: -; V gene: TRBV4-1; J gene: TRBJ2-5; CDR3 protein: CASSPNSGAAKTQYF; CDR3 DNA: TGCGCCAGCAGCCCAAATAGCGGGGCGGCGAAGACCCAGTACTTC
D gene: -; clone size: -; V gene: TRBV10-3; J gene: TRBJ1-6; CDR3 protein: CAIRDLYSPLHF; CDR3 DNA: TGTGCCATCAGGGACTTATATTCACCCCTCCACTTT
D gene: -; clone size: -; V gene: TRBV5-1; J gene: TRBJ1-2; CDR3 protein: CASSLVSGGGYTF; CDR3 DNA: TGCGCCAGCAGCTTGGTGTCAGGAGGCGGCTACACCTTC
D gene: TRBD1; clone size: -; V gene: TRBV7-2; J gene: TRBJ1-5; CDR3 protein: CASSLYSGGNQPQHF; CDR3 DNA: TGTGCCAGCAGCTTATATTCAGGGGGAAATCAGCCCCAGCATTTT
D gene: -; clone size: -; V gene: TRBV9; J gene: TRBJ1-1; CDR3 protein: CASSGQVGNTEAFF; CDR3 DNA: TGTGCCAGCAGCGGGCAGGTAGGGAACACTGAAGCTTTCTTT
D gene: -; clone size: -; V gene: TRBV4-3; J gene: TRBJ1-2; CDR3 protein: CASSQGRDGYTF; CDR3 DNA: TGCGCCAGCAGCCAAGGTCGGGATGGCTACACCTTC
D gene: -; clone size: -; V gene: TRBV19; J gene: TRBJ1-1; CDR3 protein: CAAEGGGTEAFF; CDR3 DNA: TGTGCCGCCGAGGGGGGGGGAACTGAAGCTTTCTTT
D gene: TRBD1; clone size: -; V gene: TRBV7-2; J gene: TRBJ1-2; CDR3 protein: CASSPGQFNEGPNYGYTF; CDR3 DNA: TGTGCCAGCAGCCCGGGACAGTTCAATGAGGGTCCCAACTATGGCTACACCTTC
D gene: -; clone size: -; V gene: TRBV12-5; J gene: TRBJ2-3; CDR3 protein: CASGFGGTDTQYF; CDR3 DNA: TGTGCTAGTGGTTTCGGGGGCACAGATACGCAGTATTTT
D gene: -; clone size: -; V gene: TRBV6-4; J gene: TRBJ2-7; CDR3 protein: CASSDSVCRGTASYEQYF; CDR3 DNA: TGTGCCAGCAGTGACTCGGTTTGCAGGGGTACTGCATCCTACGAGCAGTACTTC
D gene: TRBD1; clone size: -; V gene: TRBV11-2; J gene: TRBJ1-2; CDR3 protein: CASRGTGDSHGYTF; CDR3 DNA: TGTGCCAGCCGAGGGACAGGGGATAGTCATGGCTACACCTTC
D gene: -; clone size: -; V gene: TRBV7-9; J gene: TRBJ2-2; CDR3 protein: CASTREGIYTGELFF; CDR3 DNA: TGTGCCAGCACCCGAGAGGGTATATACACCGGGGAGCTGTTTTTT
D gene: -; clone size: -; V gene: TRBV6-6; J gene: TRBJ1-5; CDR3 protein: CASRLAGDSNQPQHF; CDR3 DNA: TGTGCCAGCAGACTAGCAGGAGATAGCAATCAGCCCCAGCATTTT
D gene: -; clone size: -; V gene: TRBV2; J gene: TRBJ1-3; CDR3 protein: CASSERRFGATIYF; CDR3 DNA: TGTGCCAGCAGTGAAAGGAGATTCGGCGCCACCATATATTTT
D gene: -; clone size: -; V gene: TRBV27; J gene: TRBJ2-2; CDR3 protein: CASSPRVKRPNTGELFF; CDR3 DNA: TGTGCCAGCAGTCCCCGGGTGAAACGGCCGAACACCGGGGAGCTGTTTTTT
D gene: TRBD1; clone size: -; V gene: TRBV7-9; J gene: TRBJ1-5; CDR3 protein: CASSQGTGGQPQHF; CDR3 DNA: TGTGCCAGCAGCCAAGGGACAGGGGGACAGCCCCAGCATTTT